This T cell receptor (beta chain) was obtained from a study of blood T cell repertoires in COVID-19. Looking at the study overall: The samples span acute and convalescent COVID-19 from the United States, Italy and Spain. From T cells, B-cell-depleted T cells, or PBMCs came the material, which was cDNA or gDNA.

The CDR3 spans 18 residues. V dropped 7 bases and J dropped 0; count of bases not matched to a gene: 11. CDR1 MDHEN and CDR2 SYDVKM come from the germline V gene. Original processing notes: How many nucleated cells were present was estimated from reference gene primer amplification. The data were produced by immunoSEQ multiplex PCR, yet TCRdb's version contains in-frame clones alone and is incomplete. V, J and clone size derive from that table, while D and trimming were established from the DNA sequence. The profile covers 70,000 to 95,000 clones, with about 95% appearing a single time and approximately 4.3% taken by the ten largest.

The rearrangement uses TRBV28 and TRBJ2-6, with 8 bases matching TRBD1. Sequencing was done on a sample of peripheral blood. The TCR originated in a human donor with active COVID-19. The donor label of this sample is uncertain. For the CDR3, the DNA is TGTGCCAGCAAGGACGGGACAGGCCCTAACTCTGGGGCCAACGTCCTGACTTTC. It is translated as CASKDGTGPNSGANVLTF.